A single sample is the source of the 14 T cell receptor beta chains below, sequenced in a study of cytomegalovirus exposure and HLA in healthy donors. Produced via immunoSEQ multiplex PCR; TCRdb's table is partial and in-frame only. Among 200,000 to 300,000 clones listed, 90% were seen once. The sequenced material came from PBMCs. The source is a young woman in good health and CMV-seronegative.

The J gene is TRBJ2-6, the V gene TRBV5-6; TRBD1 matches 7 bases. This CDR3 spans 17 amino acids. The V segment lost 0 bases and the J segment 4 bases; nucleotides outside the gene matches: 7. Germline CDR1 and CDR2: SGHDT and YYEEEE. The CDR3 DNA reads as TGTGCCAGCAGCTTGGACTACAGGGGAGTGGGGGCCAACGTCCTGACTTTC. It codes for CASSLDYRGVGANVLTF.

The chain has TRBV28 and TRBJ2-5; possibly TRBD1 or TRBD2 for D (6 bases each). Germline assignment: CDR1 MDHEN and CDR2 SYDVKM. The CDR3 runs to 14 residues. V gave up 5 bases and J gave up 2 bases, with 12 bases separating them. CDR3 loop: CASSLGGPQETQYF. CDR3 nucleotides: TGTGCCAGCAGTCTCGGGGGCCCACAAGAGACCCAGTACTTC.

The genes are TRBV7-2 and TRBJ2-7; TRBD2 aligns across 12 bases. This CDR3 contains 15 residues. CDR1 and CDR2 from the germline V gene are SGHTA and FQGNSA. V dropped 5 bases and J dropped 2; count of bases not matched to a gene: 4. The CDR3 region is CASSHGLAGTYEQYF. The CDR3 DNA follows: TGTGCCAGCAGCCACGGACTAGCGGGGACCTACGAGCAGTACTTC.

The gene calls are TRBV5-1 and TRBJ2-1; 7 bases are shared with TRBD2. J was trimmed by 6 bases and V by 4 bases; bases with no gene match: 10. The CDR3 is 15 residues long. Per the germline V gene, CDR1 is SGHRS and CDR2 is YFSETQ. The CDR3 here is CASSPRELLSNEQFF. DNA for the CDR3: TGCGCCAGCAGCCCGCGGGAGCTACTCAGCAATGAGCAGTTCTTC.

V gene TRBV28 combines with J gene TRBJ2-5; possible D gene TRBD2, 5 bases. V shed 4 bases and J shed 5 bases, with 14 bases lying between them. CDR3 length: 14 residues. In germline, CDR1 is MDHEN, CDR2 SYDVKM. CDR3 amino acids: CASSYAGAQETQYF. CDR3 DNA sequence: TGTGCCAGCAGTTACGCGGGCGCCCAGGAGACCCAGTACTTC.

The V and J genes are TRBV11-2 and TRBJ2-7; no clear D. Per germline, CDR1 SGHAT and CDR2 FQNNGV. V lost 0 bases and J lost 12, with 9 bases in between. This CDR3 region has 11 residues. The CDR3 reads CASSLDTPRYF. CDR3 DNA sequence: TGTGCCAGCAGCTTAGATACCCCCCGGTACTTC.

The V call is TRBV18, the J call TRBJ2-7; 9 bases map to TRBD2. Germline V gives CDR1 KGHSH, CDR2 LQKENI. With 2 bases clipped from V and 4 bases from J, the junction kept 15 bases outside the gene matches. CDR3 size: 18 residues. The CDR3 spells CASSPGVSASGNLYEQYF. DNA for the CDR3: TGTGCCAGCTCACCAGGAGTGTCGGCTAGCGGGAATCTATACGAGCAGTACTTC.

J is TRBJ1-1 and V is TRBV29-1; a weak D match, TRBD1 (5 bases). Germline V gene data show CDR1 as SQVTM and CDR2 as ANQGSEA. V was shortened by 0 bases and J by 7 bases, with 12 bases between the two germline ends. The CDR3 runs 13 residues. The CDR3 DNA is TGCAGCGTTGAAGAGCCCCTAACAGGTGAAGCTTTCTTT. This encodes CSVEEPLTGEAFF. The full variable domain, its missing parts supplied by reference TRBV29-1 and TRBJ1-1, is SAVISQKPSRDICQRGTSLTIQCQVDSQVTMMFWYRQQPGQSLTLIATANQGSEATYESGFVIDKFPISRPNLTFSTLTVSNMSPEDSSIYLCSVEEPLTGEAFFGQGTRLTVV.

The rearrangement joins TRBV19 to TRBJ1-1; TRBD1 might be the D (6 bases). V lost 9 bases and J 1 base, leaving 18 bases between the germline ends. Germline-derived CDR1 and CDR2 are LNHDA and SQIVND (reference sequence). This CDR3 is built from 15 residues. The CDR3 DNA reads as TGTGCCAGACGGGACATTCAAGTTGGGAACACTGAAGCTTTCTTT. As protein: CARRDIQVGNTEAFF.

J is TRBJ2-7 and V is TRBV21-1; the table's D gene call, TRBD2, was not cross checked with the DNA. TRBV21-1 is listed as a pseudogene. The CDR3 is 17 amino acids. The CDR3 DNA is TGTGCCAGCAGCAAAGACCGCGCGGGAGGGGGTTCCTACGAGCAGTACTTC. Translated: CASSKDRAGGGSYEQYF.

This chain uses TRBV29-1 with TRBJ2-1; D is unresolved. V was shortened by 6 bases and J by 9 bases, with 15 bases between the two germline ends. The germline V gene encodes CDR1 SQVTM and CDR2 ANQGSEA. The CDR3 runs 12 residues. This CDR3 is CSVRLYKSEQFF. DNA for the CDR3: TGCAGCGTACGCCTATATAAGAGTGAGCAGTTCTTC.

The chain links TRBV28 to TRBJ2-5, with D possibly being TRBD1 (6 bases). This CDR3 is built from 16 residues. Germline assignment: CDR1 MDHEN and CDR2 SYDVKM. Trimming stripped 1 base from V and 1 base from J, with 13 bases between. The CDR3 coding sequence is TGTGCCAGCAGTTTATTCGCAGGGGCCTCCCAAGAGACCCAGTACTTC. Translated: CASSLFAGASQETQYF.

The genes are TRBV5-6 and TRBJ2-7; 9 nucleotides align to TRBD1. Trimming at V came to 5 bases and at J to 4 bases, leaving 7 bases not matched to a gene. CDR1 is SGHDT, CDR2 YYEEEE, per germline. This CDR3 region has 14 residues. The CDR3 protein is CASRPGTGLYEQYF. For the CDR3, the DNA is TGTGCCAGCAGACCGGGGACAGGGCTATACGAGCAGTACTTC. Using reference TRBV5-6 and TRBJ2-7 for the parts outside the CDR3, the full variable domain is DAGVTQSPTHLIKTRGQQVTLRCSPKSGHDTVSWYQQALGQGPQFIFQYYEEEERQRGNFPDRFSGHQFPNYSSELNVNALLLGDSALYLCASRPGTGLYEQYFGPGTRLTVT.

V and J are TRBV18 and TRBJ2-7; 9 bases map to TRBD2. Germline lookup yields CDR1 KGHSH and CDR2 LQKENI. The length of the CDR3 is 16 residues. Germline trimming cut 2 bases from V and 0 bases from J; bases unmatched to any gene: 5. The CDR3 DNA is TGTGCCAGCTCACCAACTAGCGGGCTATTCTCCTACGAGCAGTACTTC. Translated, it gives CASSPTSGLFSYEQYF.